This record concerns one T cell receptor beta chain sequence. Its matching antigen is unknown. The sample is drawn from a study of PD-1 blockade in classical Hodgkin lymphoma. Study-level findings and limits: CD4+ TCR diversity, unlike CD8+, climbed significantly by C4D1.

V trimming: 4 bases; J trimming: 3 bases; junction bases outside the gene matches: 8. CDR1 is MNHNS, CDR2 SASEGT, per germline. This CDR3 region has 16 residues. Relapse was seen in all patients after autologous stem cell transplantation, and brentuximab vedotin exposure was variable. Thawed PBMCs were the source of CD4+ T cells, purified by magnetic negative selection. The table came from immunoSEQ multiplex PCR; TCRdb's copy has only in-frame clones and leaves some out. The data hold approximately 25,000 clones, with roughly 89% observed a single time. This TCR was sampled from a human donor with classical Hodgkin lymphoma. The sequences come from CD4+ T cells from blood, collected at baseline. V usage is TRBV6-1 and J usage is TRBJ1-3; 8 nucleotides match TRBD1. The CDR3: CASSGGPGGFGNTIYF. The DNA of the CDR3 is TGTGCCAGCAGTGGGGGGCCAGGGGGCTTTGGAAACACCATATATTTT.